The clone carrying this T cell receptor beta chain was found a few times. Its specificity is unknown. This entry belongs to a study of shared clonotypes between healthy human individuals. Naive-designated CD8 cells lacked CD45RO, were positively enriched for CCR7, and omitted terminally differentiated effector memory CD45RA+ cells. Germline V gene sequence: CDR1 ENHRY, CDR2 SYGVKD. The CDR3 consists of 15 residues. V lost 4 bases and J lost 5; bases outside the gene matches: 7. Study results and limitations: Genetic and exposure-history diversity was limited by the few donors. Estimated clonotype richness was generally higher in naive than memory subsets.

The run depth of the assay was deep. Clones were read by immunoSEQ multiplex PCR, and TCRdb kept only the in-frame ones, dropping some. The sample records more than 2 million clones, about 95% being singletons. Sequencing was performed on naive CD8+ T cells sorted from blood. The chain carries TRBV10-3 and TRBJ2-2; 7 bases agree with TRBD2. This TCR was sampled from a man younger than 30 in good health. The CDR3: CAISVGREGTGELFF. In nucleotides, the CDR3 is TGTGCCATCAGTGTGGGCAGGGAGGGAACCGGGGAGCTGTTTTTT.